The 27 T cell receptor beta chains below all came from one sample that was sequenced in a study of prognosis after radiotherapy for stage I lung cancer. From genomic DNA, two-round multiplex PCR was used to amplify TCR beta CDR3. With primers specific to each TRBV and TRBJ gene, the first-round PCR was performed. TCRdb fed the multiplex PCR reads into MiXCR, producing one record per CDR3 protein. This table holds approximately 23,000 distinct CDR3 sequences, around 37% found once. This specimen was PBMCs, taken before or after stereotactic body radiation therapy (not recorded which). The receptors stem from a donor aged 50 or older with non-small cell lung cancer.

This clonotype was observed at least ten times. The gene calls are TRBV4-1 and TRBJ1-2; D is unclear. The germline V and J ends were trimmed by 3 bases and 3 bases, with 5 bases remaining between them. CDR3 size: 12 residues. In germline, CDR1 is MGHRA, CDR2 YSYEKL. DNA for the CDR3: TGCGCCAGCAGCCAGCGGGACTATGGCTACACCTTC. Protein sequence: CASSQRDYGYTF.

This chain uses TRBV27 with TRBJ2-7; 7 bases agree with TRBD2. CDR1 is MNHEY, CDR2 SMNVEV, per germline (reference sequence). The CDR3 spans 15 residues. With V trimmed by 5 bases and J by 9 bases, 16 bases remained unmatched. The CDR3 sequence: CASSPLGHPPGGQYF. Written as DNA, the CDR3 is TGTGCCAGCAGTCCACTTGGACATCCCCCGGGGGGGCAGTACTTC.

This clonotype has a count of ten or more. The V and J genes are TRBV20-1 and TRBJ1-1, with a weak D call TRBD1 (6 bases). Germline V gives CDR1 DFQATT, CDR2 SNEGSKA (reference sequence). This CDR3 is built from 15 residues. V lost 0 bases to trimming and J lost 1 base, with 12 bases between them. The chain's CDR3 is CSARDRVRGNTEAFF. CDR3 DNA: TGCAGTGCTAGAGATCGGGTCAGGGGGAACACTGAAGCTTTCTTT.

A note on this clonotype: Only one base separates this from a far larger clonotype, so it likely reflects a read error. This chain joins TRBV6-6 and TRBJ2-7; 15 nucleotides align to TRBD2. V shed 4 bases and J 2 bases; nucleotides not matched to a gene: 12. Per germline, CDR1 MNHNY and CDR2 SVGAGI (reference sequence). The CDR3 is made up of 19 amino acids. The CDR3 bases are TGTGCCAGCAGTTTAGTAGGACTAGCGGGAGGGGAGATGGCCTACGAGCAGTACTTC. Its protein is CASSLVGLAGGEMAYEQYF.

This clonotype was seen ten or more times. The chain has TRBV7-3 and TRBJ2-1; 10 bases agree with TRBD1. After removal of 0 bases from V and 9 bases from J, the junction contained 8 bases not matched to a gene. Germline V gene data show CDR1 as SGHTA and CDR2 as FQGTGA. There are 16 residues in the CDR3. CDR3 region: CASSLTRTGGIAEQFF. The CDR3 bases are TGTGCCAGCAGCTTAACCCGGACAGGGGGTATAGCTGAGCAGTTCTTC.

As regards this clonotype: Just one base apart from a much larger clone, this may be a read error. The rearrangement links TRBV13 to TRBJ2-5; 7 bases fit TRBD1. The germline V gene has CDR1 PRHDT and CDR2 FYEKMQ (reference sequence). The CDR3 has 14 residues. CDR3 nucleotides: TGTGCCAGCAGCGAGTCCGGGACAGTCGAGACCCATTACTTC. Translated: CASSESGTVETHYF.

This clonotype was picked up many times. The chain combines TRBV6-2 or TRBV6-3 with TRBJ1-4; D gene uncertain. In germline, CDR1 is MNHEY, CDR2 SVGEGT. The V and J ends lost 7 bases and 0 bases respectively, with 3 bases between them. This CDR3 is built from 12 residues. Written as DNA, the CDR3 is TGTGCCAGCACTGCAACTAATGAAAAACTGTTTTTT. This encodes CASTATNEKLFF.

Regarding this clonotype: This likely stems from a read error, as it lies one base from a far larger clone. This chain uses TRBV6-8 with TRBJ2-2, with D perhaps TRBD1 (6 bases). CDR1 and CDR2 (germline): MNHGY, SAAAGT. The CDR3 spans 13 residues. The CDR3 DNA follows: TGTGCCAGCAGTTCCAGGGGTACCGTGGAGCTGTTTTTT. Translation: CASSSRGTVELFF.

This clonotype was recorded many times. This chain links TRBV28 with TRBJ2-1; 14 bases line up with TRBD2. The CDR3 sequence is 13 residues long. The trim removed 7 bases at V and 10 bases at J, leaving 3 bases unmatched. CDR1 and CDR2 (germline): MDHEN, SYDVKM. The DNA for the CDR3 is TGTGCCAGCATTCGACTAGCGGGAGGGGAGCAGTTCTTC. Protein product: CASIRLAGGEQFF.

Many counts were recorded for this clonotype. The V and J genes are TRBV6-2 or TRBV6-3 and TRBJ2-1; 7 bases match TRBD2. The CDR3 has 14 residues. Germline values: CDR1 MNHEY, CDR2 SVGEGT. V was pared by 4 bases and J by 8 bases, with 8 bases of the junction left unmatched. The CDR3 loop reads CASSLLAGGDEQFF. CDR3 sequence (DNA): TGTGCCAGCAGTTTATTAGCGGGTGGCGATGAGCAGTTCTTC.

The J gene is TRBJ1-1, the V gene TRBV11-2; the match to TRBD1 covers 7 bases. CDR1 and CDR2 from the germline V gene are SGHAT and FQNNGV. This CDR3 is built from 14 residues. The junction had 3 bases not matched to a gene; V was cut back by 3 bases and J by 2 bases. The DNA of the CDR3 is TGTGCCAGCAGCTTCGGGACAGCCAACACTGAAGCTTTCTTT. Its protein is CASSFGTANTEAFF. The whole variable domain, filled in from reference TRBV11-2 and TRBJ1-1, reads EAGVAQSPRYKIIEKRQSVAFWCNPISGHATLYWYQQILGQGPKLLIQFQNNGVVDDSQLPKDRFSAERLKGVDSTLKIQPAKLEDSAVYLCASSFGTANTEAFFGQGTRLTVV.

This clonotype was detected only once. The germline gene is not matched at one end of the junction; a read error may be the cause. This chain links TRBV27 with TRBJ1-2, with 8 nucleotides matching TRBD1. Looked up from germline, CDR1 is MNHEY and CDR2 is SMNVEV (reference sequence). The CDR3 has 13 residues. CDR3 DNA sequence: TGTGCCAGCAGCCGTGGACAGGGAGATGGATACACCTTC. Translation: CASSRGQGDGYTF.

This clonotype was seen at least ten times. V and J are TRBV24-1 and TRBJ2-5, with D possibly TRBD2 on 6 matching bases. Trimming removed 2 bases at V and 3 bases at J, with 21 bases between. Germline V gene sequence: CDR1 KGHDR, CDR2 SFDVKD. The CDR3 runs to 18 residues. The CDR3 DNA reads as TGTGCCACCAGTGATTCCCGGGGGTTTACGGACGGTAAAGAGACCCAGTACTTC. Translated: CATSDSRGFTDGKETQYF.

This rearrangement joins TRBV6-1 to TRBJ2-1, with 7 bases identical to TRBD2. CDR3 length equals 13 residues. The ends lost 6 bases at V and 3 bases at J; junction bases unmatched: 2. Germline CDR1 and CDR2: MNHNS and SASEGT. The chain's CDR3 is CASSWGGYNEQFF. The CDR3 DNA reads as TGTGCCAGCAGCTGGGGGGGCTACAATGAGCAGTTCTTC.

The chain carries TRBV5-1 and TRBJ1-2, with D hard to call. The CDR3 length is 15 residues. Germline V gene lookup returns CDR1 SGHRS and CDR2 YFSETQ. Trimming pared 0 bases from V and 0 bases from J, leaving 9 bases between. Here the CDR3 reads CASSLESGANYGYTF. The CDR3 region has the DNA TGCGCCAGCAGCTTGGAATCTGGTGCTAACTATGGCTACACCTTC.

The CDR3: CASSAVTGSWGYTF. The CDR3 DNA sequence: TGTGCCAGCAGTGCCGTGACAGGGAGTTGGGGCTACACCTTC. This chain uses TRBV12-3 or TRBV12-4 with TRBJ1-2, with 7 nucleotides matching TRBD1. The CDR3 runs to 14 residues. The junction had 11 bases not matched to a gene; V was cut back by 5 bases and J by 8 bases.

This clonotype has ten or more counts. The chain employs TRBV19 and TRBJ2-3, with D possibly being TRBD2 (6 bases). Deletions cut 2 bases from V and 2 bases from J, with 14 bases between. Germline V lookup: CDR1 LNHDA, CDR2 SQIVND (reference sequence). This CDR3 comprises 16 residues. The CDR3 DNA sequence: TGTGCCAGTAGTATACGTAGCGGATTCCTCACAGATACGCAGTATTTT. Its translation: CASSIRSGFLTDTQYF.

At least ten counts were recorded for this clonotype. The chain has TRBV20-1 and TRBJ1-1; D is unresolved. Germline CDR1 reads DFQATT; CDR2 reads SNEGSKA (reference sequence). Trimming pared 1 base from V and 0 bases from J, leaving 9 bases between. The length of the CDR3 is 14 residues. The CDR3 sequence is CSARVIGVNTEAFF. The CDR3 region has the DNA TGCAGTGCTAGAGTTATCGGTGTGAACACTGAAGCTTTCTTT.

By proportion, this clonotype is medium-sized. The chain joins TRBV19 to TRBJ1-6, with 9 bases aligning to TRBD1. Trimming removed 5 bases from V and 4 bases from J; junction bases left unmatched: 9. The germline CDR1 and CDR2 sequences are LNHDA and SQIVND (reference sequence). CDR3 length: 17 residues. The CDR3 reads CASSPVTGGYYNSPLHF. For the CDR3, the DNA is TGTGCCAGTAGTCCCGTTACAGGGGGCTATTATAATTCACCCCTCCACTTT.

Note on this clonotype: An end of the junction differs from the germline gene, which may be a read error. The CDR3 sequence: CDSRESGSGAGELLF. CDR3 coding DNA: TGTGACAGCAGAGAGAGCGGGAGCGGTGCCGGGGAGCTGTTGTTT. This chain uses TRBV6-2 or TRBV6-3 with TRBJ2-2, with 8 nucleotides matching TRBD2. Germline V gene data show CDR1 as MNHEY and CDR2 as SVGEGT. This CDR3 contains 15 residues.

At least ten counts were recorded for this clonotype. The chain joins TRBV5-1 to TRBJ2-3; D is possibly TRBD1 (6 bases). V lost 5 bases and J lost 8, with 15 bases in between. Per germline, CDR1 SGHRS and CDR2 YFSETQ. The CDR3 totals 13 residues. The CDR3 is CASRLDTGSTQYF. CDR3 nucleotide sequence: TGCGCCAGCAGGCTCGATACAGGGTCTACGCAGTATTTT.

There are many counts of this clonotype. This chain links TRBV10-2 with TRBJ2-7, with D perhaps TRBD1 or TRBD2 (5 bases each). Trimming removed 7 bases from V and 1 base from J, with 8 bases in between. Germline lookup yields CDR1 WSHSY and CDR2 SAAADI. The CDR3 has 12 amino acids. CDR3 in amino acids: CASMGPSYEQYF. As DNA, the CDR3 is TGCGCCAGCATGGGACCTTCCTACGAGCAGTACTTC.

This clonotype has just one count. The chain combines TRBV30 with TRBJ2-2; no clear D gene. The ends were cut back, 4 bases at V and 2 bases at J, with 14 bases in the middle. Germline values: CDR1 GTSNPN, CDR2 SVGIG (reference sequence). CDR3 size: 15 residues. DNA for the CDR3: TGTGCCTGGACCAAAGGGATTACAAACACCGGGGAGCTGTTTTTT. Translating it yields CAWTKGITNTGELFF. Full variable domain (missing parts from reference TRBV30 and TRBJ2-2): SQTIHQWPATLVQPVGSPLSLECTVEGTSNPNLYWYRQAAGRGLQLLFYSVGIGQISSEVPQNLSASRPQDRQFILSSKKLLLSDSGFYLCAWTKGITNTGELFFGEGSRLTVL.

The rearrangement links TRBV12-3 or TRBV12-4 to TRBJ2-5, with unresolved D. Trimming left V 3 bases short and J 5 bases short, with 13 bases between. This CDR3 has 14 amino acids. Here the CDR3 reads CASSFSLGRETQYF. CDR3 nucleotides: TGTGCCAGCAGTTTCTCCTTAGGACGGGAGACCCAGTACTTC.

This chain uses TRBV6-2 or TRBV6-3 with TRBJ2-7; a weak D match, TRBD2 (5 bases). With 5 bases removed from V and 7 bases from J, the gap between germline ends came to 12 bases. This CDR3 contains 12 residues. Germline values: CDR1 MNHEY, CDR2 SVGEGT. The CDR3 protein is CASSQPTGEQYF. CDR3 coding DNA: TGTGCCAGCAGTCAACCGACGGGGGAGCAGTACTTC.

This clonotype was recorded at least ten times. The chain combines TRBV6-1 with TRBJ2-2; 9 bases fit TRBD2. V gave up 5 bases and J gave up 3 bases; unmatched junction bases: 7. The CDR3 contains 16 residues. CDR1 and CDR2 (germline): MNHNS, SASEGT. CDR3 sequence (DNA): TGTGCCAGCAGTCGAGGGACTAGCAGATACACCGGGGAGCTGTTTTTT. It yields the protein CASSRGTSRYTGELFF.

This clonotype showed up many times. This chain connects TRBV20-1 to TRBJ1-1, with a weak D call TRBD1 (5 bases). Germline V gene lookup returns CDR1 DFQATT and CDR2 SNEGSKA (reference sequence). The length of the CDR3 is 13 residues. With 0 bases removed from V and 10 bases from J, the gap between germline ends came to 15 bases. CDR3 in amino acids: CSARDSGGVRAFF. The CDR3 DNA reads TGCAGTGCTAGAGATAGTGGGGGTGTTCGAGCTTTCTTT.